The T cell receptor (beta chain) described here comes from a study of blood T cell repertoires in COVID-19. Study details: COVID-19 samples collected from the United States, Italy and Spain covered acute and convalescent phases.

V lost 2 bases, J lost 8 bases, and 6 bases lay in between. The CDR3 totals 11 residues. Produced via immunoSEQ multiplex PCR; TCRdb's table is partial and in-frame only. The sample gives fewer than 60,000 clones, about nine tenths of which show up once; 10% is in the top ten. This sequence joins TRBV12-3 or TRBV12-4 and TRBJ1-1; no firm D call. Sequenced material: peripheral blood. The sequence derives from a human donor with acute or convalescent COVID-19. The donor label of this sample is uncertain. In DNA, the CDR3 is TGTGCCAGCAGTTTAACAGACGAAGCTTTCTTT. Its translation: CASSLTDEAFF.